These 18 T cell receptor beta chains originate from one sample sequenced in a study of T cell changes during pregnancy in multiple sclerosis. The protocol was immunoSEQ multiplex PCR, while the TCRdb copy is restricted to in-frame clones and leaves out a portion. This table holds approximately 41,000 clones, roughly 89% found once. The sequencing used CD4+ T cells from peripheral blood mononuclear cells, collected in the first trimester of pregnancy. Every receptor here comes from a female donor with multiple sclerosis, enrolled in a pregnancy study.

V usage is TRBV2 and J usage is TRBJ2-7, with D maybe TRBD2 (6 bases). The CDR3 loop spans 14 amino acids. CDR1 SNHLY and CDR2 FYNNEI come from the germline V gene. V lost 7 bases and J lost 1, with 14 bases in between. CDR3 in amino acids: CASTLGTQSYEQYF. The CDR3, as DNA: TGTGCCAGCACACTCGGGACTCAATCCTACGAGCAGTACTTC.

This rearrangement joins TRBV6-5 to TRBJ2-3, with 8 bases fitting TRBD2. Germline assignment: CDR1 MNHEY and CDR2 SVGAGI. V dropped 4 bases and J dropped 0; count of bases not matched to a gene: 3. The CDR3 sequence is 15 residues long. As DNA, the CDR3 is TGTGCCAGCAGTTTTGGACTAGCTAGCACAGATACGCAGTATTTT. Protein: CASSFGLASTDTQYF.

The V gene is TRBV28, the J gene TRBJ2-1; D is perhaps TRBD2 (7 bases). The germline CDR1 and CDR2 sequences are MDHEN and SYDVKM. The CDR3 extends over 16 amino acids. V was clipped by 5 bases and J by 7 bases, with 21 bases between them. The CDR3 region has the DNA TGTGCCAGCAGTACCGCGGGGGCGGGAGTATTAAATGAGCAGTTCTTC. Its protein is CASSTAGAGVLNEQFF.

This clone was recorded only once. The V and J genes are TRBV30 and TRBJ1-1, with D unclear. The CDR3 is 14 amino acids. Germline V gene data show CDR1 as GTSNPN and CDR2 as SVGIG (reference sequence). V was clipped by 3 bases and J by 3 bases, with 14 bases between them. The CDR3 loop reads CAWRPINGDTEAFF. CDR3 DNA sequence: TGTGCCTGGAGGCCTATCAATGGAGACACTGAAGCTTTCTTT.

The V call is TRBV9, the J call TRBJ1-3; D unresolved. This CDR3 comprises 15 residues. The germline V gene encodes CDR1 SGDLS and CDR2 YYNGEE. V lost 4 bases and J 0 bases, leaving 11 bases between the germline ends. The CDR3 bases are TGTGCCAGCAGCCAAACAGTAGACTCTGGAAACACCATATATTTT. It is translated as CASSQTVDSGNTIYF.

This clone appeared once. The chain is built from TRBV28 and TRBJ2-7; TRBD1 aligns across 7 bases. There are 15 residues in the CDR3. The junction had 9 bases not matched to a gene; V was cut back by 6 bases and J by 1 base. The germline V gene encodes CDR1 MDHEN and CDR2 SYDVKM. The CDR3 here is CASSLPGQTSYEQYF. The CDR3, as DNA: TGTGCCAGCAGCCTACCGGGACAGACTTCCTACGAGCAGTACTTC.

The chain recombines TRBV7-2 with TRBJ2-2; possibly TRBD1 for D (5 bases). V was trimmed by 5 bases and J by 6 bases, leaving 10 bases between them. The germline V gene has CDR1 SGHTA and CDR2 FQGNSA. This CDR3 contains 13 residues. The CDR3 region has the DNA TGTGCCAGCAGCCCCAGGGCGGCCGGGGAGCTGTTTTTT. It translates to CASSPRAAGELFF. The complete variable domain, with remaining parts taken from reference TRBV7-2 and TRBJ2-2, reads GAGVSQSPSNKVTEKGKDVELRCDPISGHTALYWYRQSLGQGLEFLIYFQGNSAPDKSGLPSDRFSAERTGGSVSTLTIQRTQQEDSAVYLCASSPRAAGELFFGEGSRLTVL.

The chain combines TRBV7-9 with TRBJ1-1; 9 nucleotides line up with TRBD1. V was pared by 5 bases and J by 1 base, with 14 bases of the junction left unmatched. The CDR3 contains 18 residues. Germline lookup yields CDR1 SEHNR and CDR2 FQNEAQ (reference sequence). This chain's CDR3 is CASSRGATGGIKNTEAFF. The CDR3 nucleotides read TGTGCCAGCAGCCGCGGGGCCACAGGGGGCATAAAGAACACTGAAGCTTTCTTT.

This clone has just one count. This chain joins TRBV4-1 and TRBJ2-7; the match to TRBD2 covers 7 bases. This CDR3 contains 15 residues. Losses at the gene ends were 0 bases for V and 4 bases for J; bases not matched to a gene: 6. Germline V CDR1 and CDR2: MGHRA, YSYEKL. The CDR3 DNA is TGCGCCAGCAGCCAAGACGGGGGGAGGGCTTACGAGCAGTACTTC. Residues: CASSQDGGRAYEQYF.

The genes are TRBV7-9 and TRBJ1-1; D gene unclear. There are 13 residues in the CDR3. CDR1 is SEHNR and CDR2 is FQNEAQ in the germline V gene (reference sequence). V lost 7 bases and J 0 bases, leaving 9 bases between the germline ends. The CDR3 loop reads CASTGKVNTEAFF. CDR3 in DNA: TGTGCCAGCACGGGTAAGGTGAACACTGAAGCTTTCTTT.

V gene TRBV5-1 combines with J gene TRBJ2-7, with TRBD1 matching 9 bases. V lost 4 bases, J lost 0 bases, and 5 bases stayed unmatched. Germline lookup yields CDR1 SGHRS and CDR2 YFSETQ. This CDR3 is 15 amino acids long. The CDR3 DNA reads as TGCGCCAGCAGCCTACAGACAGGGGGCTCCTACGAGCAGTACTTC. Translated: CASSLQTGGSYEQYF.

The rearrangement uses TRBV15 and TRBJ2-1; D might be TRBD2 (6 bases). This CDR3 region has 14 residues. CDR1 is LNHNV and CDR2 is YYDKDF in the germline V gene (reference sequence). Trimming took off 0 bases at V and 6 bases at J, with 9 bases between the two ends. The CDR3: CATSRDREFNEQFF. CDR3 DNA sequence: TGTGCCACCAGCAGAGATCGGGAGTTCAATGAGCAGTTCTTC.

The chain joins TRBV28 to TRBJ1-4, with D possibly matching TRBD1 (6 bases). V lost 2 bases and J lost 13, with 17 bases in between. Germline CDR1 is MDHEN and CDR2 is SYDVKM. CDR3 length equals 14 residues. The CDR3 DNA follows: TGTGCCAGCAGTTTAGGACAGATGGTTAAACCACTGTTTTTT. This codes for CASSLGQMVKPLFF.

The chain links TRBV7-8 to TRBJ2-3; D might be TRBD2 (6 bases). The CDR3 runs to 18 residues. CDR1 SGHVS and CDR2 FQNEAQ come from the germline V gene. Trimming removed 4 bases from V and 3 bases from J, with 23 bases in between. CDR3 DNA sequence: TGTGCCAGCAGCTCAACGGGAGTCAGTGGGATGTTGACAGATACGCAGTATTTT. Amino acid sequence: CASSSTGVSGMLTDTQYF.

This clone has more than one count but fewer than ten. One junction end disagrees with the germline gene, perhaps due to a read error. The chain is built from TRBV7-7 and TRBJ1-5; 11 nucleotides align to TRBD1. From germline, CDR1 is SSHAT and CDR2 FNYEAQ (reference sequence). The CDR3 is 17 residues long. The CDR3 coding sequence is TGTGCTAGCAGCCCTGGACAGGGGGCGAATAGCAATCAGCCCCAGCATTTT. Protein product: CASSPGQGANSNQPQHF.

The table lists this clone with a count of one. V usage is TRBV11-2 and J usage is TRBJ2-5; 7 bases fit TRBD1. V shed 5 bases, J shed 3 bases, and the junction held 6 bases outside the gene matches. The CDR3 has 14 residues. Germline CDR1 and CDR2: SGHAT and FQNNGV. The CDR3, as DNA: TGTGCCAGCAGCGTCTGGGGACAGAAAGAGACCCAGTACTTC. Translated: CASSVWGQKETQYF.

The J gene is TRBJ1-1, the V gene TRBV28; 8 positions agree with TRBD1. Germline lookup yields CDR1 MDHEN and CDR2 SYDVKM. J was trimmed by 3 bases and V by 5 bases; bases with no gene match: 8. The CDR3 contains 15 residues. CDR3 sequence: CASSPWTGFDTEAFF. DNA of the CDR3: TGTGCCAGCAGTCCTTGGACAGGGTTCGACACTGAAGCTTTCTTT.

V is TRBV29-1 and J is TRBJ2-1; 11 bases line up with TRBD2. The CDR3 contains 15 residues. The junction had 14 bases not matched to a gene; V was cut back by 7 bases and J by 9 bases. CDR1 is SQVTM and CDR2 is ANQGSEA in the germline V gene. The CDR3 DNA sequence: TGCAGCGGGCGACTAGCGGGATCAGGTTTTGGTGAGCAGTTCTTC. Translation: CSGRLAGSGFGEQFF.